This T cell receptor beta chain was identified in a study of PD-1 blockade in classical Hodgkin lymphoma. In germline, CDR1 is SGDLS, CDR2 YYNGEE. The length of the CDR3 is 15 residues. V lost 0 bases and J lost 4, with 11 bases in between. Time point reported: cycle 4 day 1 (C4D1), after 6 weeks of nivolumab. Patients all relapsed after autologous stem cell transplantation, and there was variation in brentuximab vedotin exposure. Responses achieved at best were complete response, partial response or progressive disease. The method was immunoSEQ multiplex PCR; TCRdb's version includes in-frame clones alone and lacks a portion of them. Counted here are 50,000 to 65,000 clones, roughly nine tenths occurring once; the ten biggest clones make up about 8%. Worth noting for this clone: The target antigen is unknown.

Study-wide results and caveats: TCR diversity in CD4+, not CD8+, cells rose significantly by C4D1. Exclusion was applied to patients who started nivolumab under 1 year after ASCT.

The chain combines TRBV9 with TRBJ2-1; possible D gene TRBD2, 6 bases. The receptor comes from a human donor with classical Hodgkin lymphoma. The input for sequencing was peripheral blood mononuclear cells (PBMCs), taken before the fourth cycle of nivolumab. CDR3 DNA sequence: TGTGCCAGCAGCGTAGCGGGAGACTCTTACAATGAGCAGTTCTTC. Encoded protein: CASSVAGDSYNEQFF. The whole variable domain, remainder taken from reference TRBV9 and TRBJ2-1, is DSGVTQTPKHLITATGQRVTLRCSPRSGDLSVYWYQQSLDQGLQFLIQYYNGEERAKGNILERFSAQQFPDLHSELNLSSLELGDSALYFCASSVAGDSYNEQFFGPGTRLTVL.